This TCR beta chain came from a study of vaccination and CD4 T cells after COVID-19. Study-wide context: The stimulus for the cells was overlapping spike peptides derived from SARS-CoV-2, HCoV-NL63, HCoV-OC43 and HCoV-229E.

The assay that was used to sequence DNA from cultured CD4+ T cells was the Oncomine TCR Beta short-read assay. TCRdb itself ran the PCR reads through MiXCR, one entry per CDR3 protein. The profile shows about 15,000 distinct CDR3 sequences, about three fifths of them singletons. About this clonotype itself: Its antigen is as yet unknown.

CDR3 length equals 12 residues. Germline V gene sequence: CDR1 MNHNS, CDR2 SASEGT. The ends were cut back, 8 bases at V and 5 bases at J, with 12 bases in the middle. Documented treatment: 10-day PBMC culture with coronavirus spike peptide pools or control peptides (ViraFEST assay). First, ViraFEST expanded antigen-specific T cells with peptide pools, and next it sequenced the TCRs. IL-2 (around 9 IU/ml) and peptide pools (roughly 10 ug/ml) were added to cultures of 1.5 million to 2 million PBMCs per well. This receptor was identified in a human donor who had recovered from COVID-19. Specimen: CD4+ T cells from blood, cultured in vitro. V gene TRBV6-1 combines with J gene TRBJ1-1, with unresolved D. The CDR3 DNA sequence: TGTGCCAGCGGCCCCCCCGGAACTGAAGCTTTCTTT. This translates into CASGPPGTEAFF.